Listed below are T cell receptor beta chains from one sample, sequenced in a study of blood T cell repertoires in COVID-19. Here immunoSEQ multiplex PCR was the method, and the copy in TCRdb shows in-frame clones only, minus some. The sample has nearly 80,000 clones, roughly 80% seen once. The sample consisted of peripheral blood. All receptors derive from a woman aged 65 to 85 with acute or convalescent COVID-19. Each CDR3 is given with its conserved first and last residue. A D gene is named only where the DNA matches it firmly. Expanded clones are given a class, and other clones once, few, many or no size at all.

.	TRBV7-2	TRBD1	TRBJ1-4	CASSWAGTGANEKLFF	TGTGCCAGCAGCTGGGCCGGGACAGGGGCAAATGAAAAACTGTTTTTT
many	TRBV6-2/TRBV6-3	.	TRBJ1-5	CASSRRADNQPQHF	TGTGCCAGCAGCAGGAGGGCCGACAATCAGCCCCAGCATTTT
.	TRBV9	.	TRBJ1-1	CASSVDRNTEAFF	TGTGCCAGCAGCGTAGACAGAAACACTGAAGCTTTCTTT
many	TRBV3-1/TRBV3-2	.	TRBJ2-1	CASSPFGPVSSYNEQFF	TGTGCCAGCAGCCCCTTTGGTCCCGTCAGCTCCTACAATGAGCAGTTCTTC
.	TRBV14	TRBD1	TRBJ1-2	CASSPRQGNYGYTF	TGTGCCAGCAGCCCTCGACAGGGAAACTATGGCTACACCTTC
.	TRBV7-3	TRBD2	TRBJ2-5	CASSLIGPSSGAQETQYF	TGTGCCAGCAGCTTAATAGGCCCGTCTAGCGGGGCCCAAGAGACCCAGTACTTC
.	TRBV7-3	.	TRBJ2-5	CASSPSGLGGETQYF	TGTGCCAGCAGCCCATCGGGACTAGGGGGCGAGACCCAGTACTTC
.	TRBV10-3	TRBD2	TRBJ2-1	CAIRASGNNYNEQFF	TGTGCCATCAGGGCTAGCGGAAACAACTACAATGAGCAGTTCTTC
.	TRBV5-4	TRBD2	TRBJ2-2	CASSFITSGTSTGELFF	TGTGCCAGCAGCTTCATAACTAGCGGAACTTCCACCGGGGAGCTGTTTTTT
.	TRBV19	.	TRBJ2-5	CASSMSSEETQYF	TGTGCCAGTAGTATGTCCTCCGAAGAGACCCAGTACTTC
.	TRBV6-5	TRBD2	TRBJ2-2	CASSWTSVGTGELFF	TGTGCCAGCAGTTGGACTAGCGTCGGAACCGGGGAGCTGTTTTTT
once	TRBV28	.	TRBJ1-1	CASPPAGEVRLNTEAFF	TGTGCCAGCCCCCCGGCAGGGGAAGTAAGACTGAACACTGAAGCTTTCTTT
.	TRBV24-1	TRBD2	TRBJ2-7	CATSEPTSPELHEQYF	TGTGCCACCAGTGAACCGACTAGCCCGGAGTTGCACGAGCAGTACTTC
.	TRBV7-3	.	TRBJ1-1	CASSLTGESSYEAFF	TGTGCCAGCAGCTTAACTGGAGAGAGTTCGTATGAAGCTTTCTTT
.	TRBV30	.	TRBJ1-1	CAWREPGDTEAFF	TGTGCCTGGAGGGAGCCAGGGGACACTGAAGCTTTCTTT
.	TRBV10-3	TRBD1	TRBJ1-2	CAISGWTGGYGYTF	TGTGCCATCAGTGGGTGGACAGGGGGCTATGGCTACACCTTC
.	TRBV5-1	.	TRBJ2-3	CASSQGSGDTQYF	TGCGCCAGCTCCCAGGGTTCTGGAGATACGCAGTATTTT
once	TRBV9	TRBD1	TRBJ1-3	CASSGRTGSGNTIYF	TGTGCCAGCAGCGGCCGGACAGGCTCTGGAAACACCATATATTTT
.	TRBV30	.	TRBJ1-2	CAWSPVPLFYGYTF	TGTGCCTGGAGTCCGGTGCCACTCTTCTATGGCTACACCTTC
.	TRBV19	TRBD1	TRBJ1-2	CASRDRVYDGYTF	TGTGCCAGCCGGGACAGGGTCTACGATGGCTACACCTTC
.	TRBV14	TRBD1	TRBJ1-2	CASSRDRGHGGYTF	TGTGCCAGCAGCCGGGACAGGGGGCATGGGGGCTACACCTTC
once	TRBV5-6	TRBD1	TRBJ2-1	CASSPWVGTGGNEQFF	TGTGCCAGCAGCCCCTGGGTGGGGACAGGGGGCAATGAGCAGTTCTTC
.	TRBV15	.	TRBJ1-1	CATSEELRRTEAFF	TGTGCCACCAGCGAGGAACTAAGACGGACTGAAGCTTTCTTT